Described below is a single T cell receptor (beta chain) sequence and its context. Its target is unknown. Method: immunoSEQ multiplex PCR; TCRdb's copy keeps in-frame clones and lacks some. The table shows about 150,000 clones, with roughly 91% occurring only once. These data come from a study of T cell responses to AZD1222 COVID-19 vaccine. Losses at the gene ends were 4 bases for V and 2 bases for J; bases not matched to a gene: 4. CDR1 is SNHLY and CDR2 is FYNNEI in the germline V gene. The CDR3 loop spans 16 amino acids. Study observations and caveats: Mostly white British, mostly female donors; authors suggested clonal diversity may be underestimated. Two doses of AZD1222 preceded a rise in Spike-specific TCR breadth and depth.

The chain has TRBV2 and TRBJ2-6, with 8 bases identical to TRBD1. The clonotype originates from an adult who received the AZD1222 COVID-19 vaccine. Sequencing used peripheral blood, obtained 28 days after the second AZD1222 dose. The CDR3 is CASSGETGAGANVLTF. The CDR3 DNA is TGTGCCAGCAGTGGCGAGACAGGGGCTGGGGCCAACGTCCTGACTTTC.